The 17 T cell receptor beta chains listed next were all sequenced from one sample in a study of blood T cell repertoires in COVID-19. Clones were sequenced by immunoSEQ multiplex PCR, and TCRdb holds only the in-frame ones, with some missing. This repertoire shows around 110,000 clones, approximately 84% found once; its top ten account for 7.5%. Sequencing was performed on peripheral blood. All receptors derive from a man between 65 and 80 years old with active or convalescent COVID-19.

This chain joins TRBV3-1 (or the pseudogene TRBV3-2) and TRBJ2-7, with 9 positions matching TRBD1. The CDR3 length is 12 residues. The J segment lost 5 bases and the V segment lost 4 bases, leaving 0 bases of the junction unmatched. The germline CDR1 and CDR2 sequences are LGHDT and YNNKEL (reference sequence). CDR3 amino acids: CASSRTGDEQYF. The DNA for the CDR3 is TGTGCCAGCAGCCGGACAGGGGACGAGCAGTACTTC.

The chain is built from TRBV18 and TRBJ2-3; D perhaps matches TRBD2 (5 bases). Trimming cost V 3 bases and J 4 bases, with 8 bases left between them. CDR1 KGHSH and CDR2 LQKENI come from the germline V gene. The CDR3 length is 13 residues. CDR3 region: CASSPPRADTQYF. DNA for the CDR3: TGTGCCAGCTCACCCCCGAGGGCAGATACGCAGTATTTT.

This chain joins TRBV28 and TRBJ2-1; 10 bases map to TRBD1. V was clipped by 6 bases and J by 2 bases; unmatched bases: 7. The germline V gene encodes CDR1 MDHEN and CDR2 SYDVKM. CDR3 length: 16 amino acids. The CDR3 loop reads CASSSPTGGPYNEQFF. The CDR3 nucleotides read TGTGCCAGCAGCAGCCCGACAGGGGGCCCCTACAATGAGCAGTTCTTC.

The gene calls are TRBV5-1 and TRBJ2-1, with 10 nucleotides matching TRBD2. Germline V gene sequence: CDR1 SGHRS, CDR2 YFSETQ. The CDR3 sequence is 16 residues long. The V gene end was trimmed by 3 bases and the J gene end by 6 bases; junction bases not matched to a gene: 9. CDR3 DNA: TGCGCCAGCAGCTACCACGGGACTAGCGATCTCAATGAGCAGTTCTTC. This codes for CASSYHGTSDLNEQFF.

The genes are TRBV5-1 and TRBJ1-1; 9 nucleotides align to TRBD1. The CDR3 sequence is 17 residues long. With V trimmed by 4 bases and J by 6 bases, 16 bases remained unmatched. Germline CDR1 is SGHRS and CDR2 is YFSETQ. The CDR3: CASSLKVQGAAVAEAFF. The CDR3 DNA reads as TGCGCCAGCAGCCTTAAGGTACAGGGGGCGGCTGTCGCTGAAGCTTTCTTT.

This chain links TRBV5-8 with TRBJ2-3; 12 nucleotides match TRBD2. From germline, CDR1 is SGHTS and CDR2 YDEGEE. Trimming at V came to 2 bases and at J to 6 bases, leaving 4 bases not matched to a gene. The CDR3 has 15 amino acids. The CDR3 sequence is CASSFRLAGVDTQYF. CDR3 DNA sequence: TGTGCCAGCAGCTTCAGACTAGCGGGAGTGGATACGCAGTATTTT.

The chain uses TRBV5-1 and TRBJ1-2; 11 bases map to TRBD1. Germline assignment: CDR1 SGHRS and CDR2 YFSETQ. The CDR3 is 13 residues long. V was clipped by 6 bases and J by 7 bases; unmatched bases: 5. The DNA of the CDR3 is TGCGCCAGCACCGTGGACAGGGGGCCTGGCTACACCTTC. Its protein is CASTVDRGPGYTF.

V usage is TRBV11-3 and J usage is TRBJ2-7, with D perhaps matching TRBD2 (5 bases). Looked up from germline, CDR1 is SGHNT and CDR2 is YENEEA. The CDR3 extends over 15 amino acids. V lost 1 base, J lost 2 bases, and 12 bases lay in between. The CDR3 spells CASSLVVGETYEQYF. CDR3 sequence (DNA): TGTGCCAGCAGCTTAGTTGTGGGAGAGACCTACGAGCAGTACTTC.

The chain recombines TRBV6-5 with TRBJ1-2, with D possibly being TRBD1 (6 bases). CDR1 MNHEY and CDR2 SVGAGI come from the germline V gene. Trimming shortened V by 6 bases and J by 5 bases, and 16 bases separated the two germline ends. The CDR3 is 14 amino acids. The CDR3 DNA follows: TGTGCCAGCAGCCCCTCGGGGGGCGGGTATGGCTACACCTTC. Its protein is CASSPSGGGYGYTF.

The chain links TRBV11-2 to TRBJ2-1; the match to TRBD2 covers 9 bases. CDR3 length: 15 residues. Trimming at V came to 1 base and at J to 5 bases, leaving 3 bases not matched to a gene. The germline V gene encodes CDR1 SGHAT and CDR2 FQNNGV. CDR3 sequence reads: CASSLVSGGNNEQFF. The CDR3, as DNA: TGTGCCAGCAGCTTAGTTAGCGGGGGAAACAATGAGCAGTTCTTC.

The V and J genes are TRBV7-8 and TRBJ1-4, with 8 bases lining up with TRBD1. With 5 bases clipped from V and 0 bases from J, the junction kept 20 bases outside the gene matches. This CDR3 has 21 residues. Per the germline V gene, CDR1 is SGHVS and CDR2 is FQNEAQ. Here the CDR3 reads CASSIQRTGPYLTATNEKLFF. The CDR3 region has the DNA TGTGCCAGCAGCATACAGAGGACAGGGCCATATCTGACTGCAACTAATGAAAAACTGTTTTTT.

The V gene is TRBV6-2 or TRBV6-3, the J gene TRBJ1-6; no clear D gene. This CDR3 has 13 amino acids. V gave up 5 bases and J gave up 9 bases, with 11 bases separating them. Germline V gene sequence: CDR1 MNHEY, CDR2 SVGEGT. The CDR3 bases are TGTGCCAGCAGTGAGGACGGGATTTCACCCCTCCACTTT. Amino acid sequence: CASSEDGISPLHF.

The gene calls are TRBV4-3 and TRBJ2-7; the D gene is possibly TRBD2 (6 bases). V was trimmed by 0 bases and J by 3 bases, leaving 9 bases between them. Looked up from germline, CDR1 is LGHNA and CDR2 is YSLEER. This CDR3 region has 14 residues. The CDR3 region is CASSQENSGYEQYF. The CDR3 DNA reads as TGCGCCAGCAGCCAAGAAAATAGCGGCTACGAGCAGTACTTC.

The CDR3 coding sequence is TGTGCCAGCAGCTTTTTTATTGCGTGGGAGGGGAAGCAAGAGACCCAGTACTTC. This sequence encodes CASSFFIAWEGKQETQYF. The J gene is TRBJ2-5, the V gene TRBV13; 7 bases agree with TRBD2. Germline assignment: CDR1 PRHDT and CDR2 FYEKMQ (reference sequence). Trimming removed 3 bases from V and 2 bases from J; junction bases left unmatched: 15. There are 18 residues in the CDR3.

The chain is built from TRBV7-3 and TRBJ2-3, with D perhaps matching TRBD2 (6 bases). Germline CDR1 and CDR2: SGHTA and FQGTGA. This CDR3 contains 14 residues. The germline V and J ends were trimmed by 5 bases and 4 bases, with 13 bases remaining between them. CDR3 residues: CASSRREMPDTQYF. CDR3 DNA: TGTGCCAGCAGCCGTCGGGAGATGCCAGATACGCAGTATTTT.

The chain has TRBV18 and TRBJ1-2, with D maybe TRBD1 (6 bases). With 6 bases removed from V and 0 bases from J, the gap between germline ends came to 14 bases. The CDR3 length is 15 residues. Germline V gene data show CDR1 as KGHSH and CDR2 as LQKENI. Here the CDR3 DNA reads TGTGCCAGCTCGTGGACAGCCGATACTAACTATGGCTACACCTTC. This codes for CASSWTADTNYGYTF.

The chain combines TRBV2 with TRBJ1-2; 7 bases map to TRBD1. This CDR3 contains 14 residues. V shed 4 bases and J 8 bases; nucleotides not matched to a gene: 10. From germline, CDR1 is SNHLY and CDR2 FYNNEI. The CDR3 DNA follows: TGTGCCAGCAGTGCCCGAGACAGGGTGGGGGGCTACACCTTC. Its translation: CASSARDRVGGYTF.